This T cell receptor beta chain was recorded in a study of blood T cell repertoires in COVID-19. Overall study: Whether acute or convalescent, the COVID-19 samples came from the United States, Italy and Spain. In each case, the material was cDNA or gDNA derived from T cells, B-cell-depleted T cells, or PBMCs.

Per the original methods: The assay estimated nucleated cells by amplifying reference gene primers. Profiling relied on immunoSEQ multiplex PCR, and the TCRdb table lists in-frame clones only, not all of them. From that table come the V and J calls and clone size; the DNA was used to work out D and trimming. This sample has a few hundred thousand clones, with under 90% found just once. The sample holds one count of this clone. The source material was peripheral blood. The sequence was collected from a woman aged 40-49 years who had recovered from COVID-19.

The CDR3 spells CASSPRGQLDDEQFF. The CDR3 DNA reads as TGTGCCAGCAGCCCTAGGGGTCAGTTGGACGATGAGCAGTTCTTC. V and J are TRBV4-2 and TRBJ2-1, with D perhaps matching TRBD1 (5 bases). This CDR3 is built from 15 residues. Deletions cut 4 bases from V and 8 bases from J, with 18 bases between. Germline V CDR1 and CDR2: LGHNA, YNFKEQ.